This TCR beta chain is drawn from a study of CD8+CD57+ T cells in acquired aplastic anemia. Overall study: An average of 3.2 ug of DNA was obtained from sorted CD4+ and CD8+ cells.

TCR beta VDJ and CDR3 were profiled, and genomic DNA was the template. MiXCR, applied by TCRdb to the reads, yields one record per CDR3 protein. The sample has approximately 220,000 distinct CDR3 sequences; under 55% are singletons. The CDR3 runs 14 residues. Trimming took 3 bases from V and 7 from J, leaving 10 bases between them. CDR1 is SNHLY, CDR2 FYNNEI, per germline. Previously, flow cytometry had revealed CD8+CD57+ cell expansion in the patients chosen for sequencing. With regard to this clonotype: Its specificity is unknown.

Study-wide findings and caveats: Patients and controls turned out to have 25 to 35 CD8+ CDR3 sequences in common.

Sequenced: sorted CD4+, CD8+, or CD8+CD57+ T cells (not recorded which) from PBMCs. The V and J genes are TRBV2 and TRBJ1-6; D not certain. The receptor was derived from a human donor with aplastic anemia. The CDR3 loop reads CASSEGRRNSPLHF. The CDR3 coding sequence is TGTGCCAGCAGTGAGGGCCGGCGGAATTCACCCCTCCACTTT.